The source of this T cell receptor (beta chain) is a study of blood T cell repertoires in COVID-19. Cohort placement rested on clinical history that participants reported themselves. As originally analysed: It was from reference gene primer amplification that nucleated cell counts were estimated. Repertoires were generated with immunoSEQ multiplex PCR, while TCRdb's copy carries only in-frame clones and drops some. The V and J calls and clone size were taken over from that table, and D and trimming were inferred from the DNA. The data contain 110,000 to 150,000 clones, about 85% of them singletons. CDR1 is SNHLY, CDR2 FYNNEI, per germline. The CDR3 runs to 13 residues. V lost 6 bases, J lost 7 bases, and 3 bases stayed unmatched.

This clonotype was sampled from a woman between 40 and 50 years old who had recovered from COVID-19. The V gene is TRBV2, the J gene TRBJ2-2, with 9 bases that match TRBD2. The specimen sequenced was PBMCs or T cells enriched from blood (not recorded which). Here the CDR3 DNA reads TGTGCCAGCAGGAGGACTAGCGTCGGGGAGCTGTTTTTT. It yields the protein CASRRTSVGELFF.